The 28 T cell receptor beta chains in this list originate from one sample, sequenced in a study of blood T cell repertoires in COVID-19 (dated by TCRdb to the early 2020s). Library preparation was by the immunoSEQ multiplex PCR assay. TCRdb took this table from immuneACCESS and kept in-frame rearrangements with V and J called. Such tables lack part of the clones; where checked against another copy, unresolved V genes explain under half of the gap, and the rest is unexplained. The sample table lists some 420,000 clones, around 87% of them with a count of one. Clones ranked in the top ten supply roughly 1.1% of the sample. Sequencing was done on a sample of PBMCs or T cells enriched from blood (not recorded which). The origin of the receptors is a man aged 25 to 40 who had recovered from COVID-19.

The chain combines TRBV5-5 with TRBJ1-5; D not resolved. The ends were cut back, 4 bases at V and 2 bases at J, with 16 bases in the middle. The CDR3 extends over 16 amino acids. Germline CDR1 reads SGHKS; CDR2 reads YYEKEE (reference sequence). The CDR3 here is CASSPSLAFGNQPQHF. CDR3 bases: TGTGCCAGCAGCCCCTCTTTGGCTTTTGGCAATCAGCCCCAGCATTTT.

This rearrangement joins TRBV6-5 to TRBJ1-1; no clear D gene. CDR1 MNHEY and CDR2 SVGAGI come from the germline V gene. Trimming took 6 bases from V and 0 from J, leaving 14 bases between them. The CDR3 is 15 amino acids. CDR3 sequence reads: CASSATWRMNTEAFF. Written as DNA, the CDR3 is TGTGCCAGCAGCGCTACGTGGAGGATGAACACTGAAGCTTTCTTT.

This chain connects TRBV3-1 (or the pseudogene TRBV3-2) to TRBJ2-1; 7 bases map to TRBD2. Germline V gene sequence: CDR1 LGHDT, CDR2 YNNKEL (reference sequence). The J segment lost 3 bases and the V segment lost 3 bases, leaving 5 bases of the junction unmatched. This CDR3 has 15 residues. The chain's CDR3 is CASSHYAGDYNEQFF. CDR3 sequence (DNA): TGTGCCAGCAGCCATTATGCGGGGGACTACAATGAGCAGTTCTTC.

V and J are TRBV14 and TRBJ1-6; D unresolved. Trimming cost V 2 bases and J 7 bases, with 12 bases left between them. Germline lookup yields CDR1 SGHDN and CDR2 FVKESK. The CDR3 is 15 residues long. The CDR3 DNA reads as TGTGCCAGCAGCCAAAATAAGACTAAGAATTCACCCCTCCACTTT. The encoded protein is CASSQNKTKNSPLHF.

The CDR3 DNA follows: TGTGCCAGCAGAGGGGGATGGGATTCACCCCTCCACTTT. It yields the protein CASRGGWDSPLHF. The rearrangement joins TRBV7-8 to TRBJ1-6, with TRBD1 as a possible D gene (6 bases). This CDR3 contains 13 residues. The germline V and J ends were trimmed by 6 bases and 8 bases, with 11 bases remaining between them. Germline V lookup: CDR1 SGHVS, CDR2 FQNEAQ.

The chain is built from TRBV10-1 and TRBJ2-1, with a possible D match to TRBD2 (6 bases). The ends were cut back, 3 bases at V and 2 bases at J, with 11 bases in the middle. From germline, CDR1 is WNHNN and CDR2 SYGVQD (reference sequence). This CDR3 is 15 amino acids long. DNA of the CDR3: TGCGCCAGCAGTGACGGGGCGGGGACCTACAATGAGCAGTTCTTC. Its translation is CASSDGAGTYNEQFF.

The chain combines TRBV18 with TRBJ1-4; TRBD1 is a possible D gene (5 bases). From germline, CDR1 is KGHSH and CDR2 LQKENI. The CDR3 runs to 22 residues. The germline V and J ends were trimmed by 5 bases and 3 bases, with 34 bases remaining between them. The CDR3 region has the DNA TGTGCCAGCTCATCAATTCAACCAATCCAGGGTTTATCGTTTCGAGCTAATGAAAAACTGTTTTTT. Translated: CASSSIQPIQGLSFRANEKLFF. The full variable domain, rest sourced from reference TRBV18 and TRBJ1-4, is NAGVMQNPRHLVRRRGQEARLRCSPMKGHSHVYWYRQLPEEGLKFMVYLQKENIIDESGMPKERFSAEFPKEGPSILRIQQVVRGDSAAYFCASSSIQPIQGLSFRANEKLFFGSGTQLSVL.

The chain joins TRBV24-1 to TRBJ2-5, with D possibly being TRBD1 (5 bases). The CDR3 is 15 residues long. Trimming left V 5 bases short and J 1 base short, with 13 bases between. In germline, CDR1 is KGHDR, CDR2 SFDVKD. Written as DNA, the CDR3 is TGTGCCACCAGTGGTTGGACCCAGGGCCAAGAGACCCAGTACTTC. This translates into CATSGWTQGQETQYF.

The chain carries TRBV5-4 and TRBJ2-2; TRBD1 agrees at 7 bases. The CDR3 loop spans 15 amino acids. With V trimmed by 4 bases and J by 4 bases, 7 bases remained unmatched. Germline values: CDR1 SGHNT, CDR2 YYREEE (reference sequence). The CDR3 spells CASSPARTGTGELFF. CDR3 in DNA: TGTGCCAGCAGCCCGGCGCGGACAGGCACCGGGGAGCTGTTTTTT.

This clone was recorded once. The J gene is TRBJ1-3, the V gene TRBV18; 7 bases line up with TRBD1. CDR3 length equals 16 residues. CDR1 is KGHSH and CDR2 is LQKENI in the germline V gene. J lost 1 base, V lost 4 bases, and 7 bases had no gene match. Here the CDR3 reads CASSLSSGQSGNTIYF. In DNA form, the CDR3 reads TGTGCCAGCTCACTAAGCTCGGGACAGTCTGGAAACACCATATATTTT.

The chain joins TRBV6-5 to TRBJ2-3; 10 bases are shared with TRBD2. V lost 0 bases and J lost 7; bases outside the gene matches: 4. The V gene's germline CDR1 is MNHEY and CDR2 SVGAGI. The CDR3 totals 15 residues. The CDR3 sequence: CASSYSSGRLNTQYF. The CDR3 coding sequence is TGTGCCAGCAGTTACTCTAGCGGGAGGTTAAATACGCAGTATTTT.

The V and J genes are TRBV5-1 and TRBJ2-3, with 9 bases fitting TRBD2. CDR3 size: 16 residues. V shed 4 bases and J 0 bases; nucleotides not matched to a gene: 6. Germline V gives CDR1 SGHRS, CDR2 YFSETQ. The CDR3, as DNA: TGCGCCAGCAGCCTCGGACTAGCGCTCAGCACAGATACGCAGTATTTT. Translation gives CASSLGLALSTDTQYF.

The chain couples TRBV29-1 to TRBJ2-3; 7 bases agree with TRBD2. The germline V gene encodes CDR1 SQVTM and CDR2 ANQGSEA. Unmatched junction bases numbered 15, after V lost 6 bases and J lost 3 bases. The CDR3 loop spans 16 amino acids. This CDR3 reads CSVILEGGSATDTQYF. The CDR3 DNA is TGCAGCGTCATCCTTGAGGGCGGGAGTGCGACAGATACGCAGTATTTT.

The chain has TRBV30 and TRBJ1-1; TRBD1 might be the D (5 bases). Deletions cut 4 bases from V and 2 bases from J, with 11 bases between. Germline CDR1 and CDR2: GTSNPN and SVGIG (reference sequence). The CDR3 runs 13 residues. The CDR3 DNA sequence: TGTGCCTGGAACACTCAGGGAAACACTGAAGCTTTCTTT. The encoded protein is CAWNTQGNTEAFF.

For the CDR3, the DNA is TGTGCCAGCAGCTTTAGTCGCACTGAAGCTTTCTTT. Translated: CASSFSRTEAFF. The chain is built from TRBV11-2 and TRBJ1-1; unclear D gene. The germline V and J ends were trimmed by 3 bases and 4 bases, with 6 bases remaining between them. The CDR3 consists of 12 residues. Germline V lookup: CDR1 SGHAT, CDR2 FQNNGV.

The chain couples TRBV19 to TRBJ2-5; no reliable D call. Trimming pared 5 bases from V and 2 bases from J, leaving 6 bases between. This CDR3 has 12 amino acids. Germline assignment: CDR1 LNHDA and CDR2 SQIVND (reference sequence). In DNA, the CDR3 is TGTGCCAGTAGTGTAATGCAAGAGACCCAGTACTTC. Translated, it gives CASSVMQETQYF. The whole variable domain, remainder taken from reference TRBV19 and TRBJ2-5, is DGGITQSPKYLFRKEGQNVTLSCEQNLNHDAMYWYRQDPGQGLRLIYYSQIVNDFQKGDIAEGYSVSREKKESFPLTVTSAQKNPTAFYLCASSVMQETQYFGPGTRLLVL.

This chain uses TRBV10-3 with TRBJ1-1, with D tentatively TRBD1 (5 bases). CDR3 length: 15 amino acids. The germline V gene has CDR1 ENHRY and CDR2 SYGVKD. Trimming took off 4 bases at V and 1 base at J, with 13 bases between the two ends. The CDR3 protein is CAISVAGRGNTEAFF. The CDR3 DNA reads TGTGCCATCAGTGTGGCAGGGCGGGGGAACACTGAAGCTTTCTTT.

The CDR3 protein is CASSVELAGRYAPGELFF. CDR3 coding DNA: TGTGCCAGCAGCGTAGAACTAGCGGGACGATATGCCCCCGGGGAGCTGTTTTTT. The rearrangement joins TRBV9 to TRBJ2-2; the match to TRBD2 covers 10 bases. Germline V gene sequence: CDR1 SGDLS, CDR2 YYNGEE. The ends lost 0 bases at V and 6 bases at J; junction bases unmatched: 11. The CDR3 consists of 18 residues.

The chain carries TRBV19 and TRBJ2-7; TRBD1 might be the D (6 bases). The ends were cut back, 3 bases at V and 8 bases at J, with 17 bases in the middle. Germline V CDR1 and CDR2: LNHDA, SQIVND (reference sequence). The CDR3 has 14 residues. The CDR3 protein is CASSIGRDTFQQYF. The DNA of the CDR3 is TGTGCCAGTAGTATCGGCCGGGACACTTTTCAGCAGTACTTC.

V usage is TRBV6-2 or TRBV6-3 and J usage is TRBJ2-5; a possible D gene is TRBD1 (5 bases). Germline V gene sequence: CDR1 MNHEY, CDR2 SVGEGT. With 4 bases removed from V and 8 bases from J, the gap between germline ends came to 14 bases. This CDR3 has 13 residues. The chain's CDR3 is CASSFSQAGTQYF. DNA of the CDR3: TGTGCCAGCAGTTTTTCACAGGCCGGAACCCAGTACTTC.

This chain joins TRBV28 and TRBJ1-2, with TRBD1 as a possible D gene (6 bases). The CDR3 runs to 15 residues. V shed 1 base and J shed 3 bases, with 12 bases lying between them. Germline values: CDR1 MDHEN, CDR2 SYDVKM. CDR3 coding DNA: TGTGCCAGCAGTTTATTTCAGGACAGTTACTATGGCTACACCTTC. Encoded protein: CASSLFQDSYYGYTF.

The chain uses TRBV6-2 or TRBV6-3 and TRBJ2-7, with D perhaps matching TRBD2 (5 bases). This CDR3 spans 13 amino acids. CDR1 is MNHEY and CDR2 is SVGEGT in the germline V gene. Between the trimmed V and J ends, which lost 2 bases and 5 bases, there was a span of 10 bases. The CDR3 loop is CASSYGGVHEQYF. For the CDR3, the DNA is TGTGCCAGCAGTTACGGAGGTGTCCACGAGCAGTACTTC.

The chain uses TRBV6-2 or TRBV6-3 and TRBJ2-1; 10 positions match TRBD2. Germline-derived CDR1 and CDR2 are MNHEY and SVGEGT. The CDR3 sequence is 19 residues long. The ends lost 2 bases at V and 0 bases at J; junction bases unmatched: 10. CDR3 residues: CASSYRASGSYNSYNEQFF. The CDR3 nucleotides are TGTGCCAGCAGTTACAGGGCTAGCGGGAGTTACAACTCCTACAATGAGCAGTTCTTC.

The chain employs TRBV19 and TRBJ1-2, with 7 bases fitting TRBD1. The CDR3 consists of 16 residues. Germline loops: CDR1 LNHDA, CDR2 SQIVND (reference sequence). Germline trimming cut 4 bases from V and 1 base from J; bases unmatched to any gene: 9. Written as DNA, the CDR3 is TGTGCCAGTAGTAAACCTCCGGGACAGATTAACTATGGCTACACCTTC. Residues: CASSKPPGQINYGYTF.

CDR3 region: CASSPGVGQKSGSSYEQYF. The CDR3 bases are TGTGCCAGCAGCCCGGGGGTAGGTCAAAAAAGTGGGTCCTCCTACGAGCAGTACTTC. This sequence joins TRBV7-9 and TRBJ2-7, with D possibly being TRBD2 (6 bases). The CDR3 length is 19 residues. V gave up 5 bases and J gave up 0 bases, with 26 bases separating them. In germline, CDR1 is SEHNR, CDR2 FQNEAQ (reference sequence).

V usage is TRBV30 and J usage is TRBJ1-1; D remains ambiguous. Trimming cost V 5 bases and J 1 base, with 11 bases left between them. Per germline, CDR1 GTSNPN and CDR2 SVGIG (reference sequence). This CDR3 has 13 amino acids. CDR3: CAWGKTSNTEAFF. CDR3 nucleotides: TGTGCCTGGGGGAAAACATCGAACACTGAAGCTTTCTTT.

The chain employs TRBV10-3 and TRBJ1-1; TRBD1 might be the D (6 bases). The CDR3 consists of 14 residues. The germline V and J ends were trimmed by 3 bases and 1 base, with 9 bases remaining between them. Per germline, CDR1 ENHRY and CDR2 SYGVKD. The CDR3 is CAISEGTQNTEAFF. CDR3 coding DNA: TGTGCCATCAGTGAAGGGACACAGAACACTGAAGCTTTCTTT.

The CDR3: CASSLRDRDGYTF. As DNA, the CDR3 is TGTGCCAGCAGTTTACGGGACAGGGACGGCTACACCTTC. V gene TRBV27 combines with J gene TRBJ1-2, with TRBD1 matching 9 bases. The CDR3 length is 13 residues. Trimming removed 2 bases from V and 8 bases from J; junction bases left unmatched: 3. Germline loops: CDR1 MNHEY, CDR2 SMNVEV (reference sequence).